This T cell receptor (beta chain) is drawn from a study of blood T cells in healthy people across ages. CDR3 length: 15 amino acids. With V trimmed by 4 bases and J by 8 bases, 14 bases remained unmatched. Germline assignment: CDR1 SGHRS and CDR2 YFSETQ. A J-beta primer mix and a sample-barcoded 5' primer were used in a second PCR of roughly 7 to 12 cycles. TCRdb reprocessed the 5' RACE reads with MiXCR, giving one entry per CDR3 protein. The profile shows over 1,200,000 distinct CDR3 sequences, 59% of them singletons. This clonotype was sampled from a man between 18 and 29 years old in good health. The chain carries TRBV5-1 and TRBJ1-2; 7 bases fit TRBD1. Sequencing was performed on blood. CDR3 bases: TGCGCCAGCAGCCCCAGGGGGGACAAAAATATGGGCTACACCTTC. Amino acid sequence: CASSPRGDKNMGYTF.